The 16 T cell receptor beta chains given below trace back to one sample, sequenced in a study of identifying expanded T cells in peripheral blood. Data came from immunoSEQ multiplex PCR; TCRdb stores just in-frame clones and leaves some out. The table shows 85,000 to 120,000 clones, with roughly 88% occurring only once. The sequenced sample consisted of blood. Receptors were obtained from a person aged 18-70 years in good health.

This rearrangement joins TRBV7-2 to TRBJ2-7; the D is unclear. Germline assignment: CDR1 SGHTA and CDR2 FQGNSA. The CDR3 totals 14 residues. The V and J ends lost 1 base and 0 bases respectively, with 7 bases between them. The CDR3, as DNA: TGTGCCAGCAGCTTAGAGCACAGCTCCTACGAGCAGTACTTC. This gives the protein CASSLEHSSYEQYF.

This clone was seen ten or more times. This chain uses TRBV7-2 with TRBJ1-2, with 9 bases matching TRBD1. CDR3 size: 15 residues. Germline V CDR1 and CDR2: SGHTA, FQGNSA. J lost 0 bases, V lost 5 bases, and 4 bases had no gene match. This CDR3 is CASSLGQGANYGYTF. DNA for the CDR3: TGTGCCAGCAGCCTGGGACAGGGAGCTAACTATGGCTACACCTTC.

The chain joins TRBV7-8 to TRBJ1-1; TRBD1 agrees at 10 bases. The CDR3 is made up of 15 amino acids. The ends lost 5 bases at V and 5 bases at J; junction bases unmatched: 8. Germline assignment: CDR1 SGHVS and CDR2 FQNEAQ. The CDR3 DNA follows: TGTGCCAGCAGCAGAAGACAGGGGGCCTGGACTGAAGCTTTCTTT. Protein sequence: CASSRRQGAWTEAFF.

For this clone: The same CDR3 also results from other DNA sequences found in this sample. J is TRBJ1-3 and V is TRBV7-3; D gene uncertain. CDR1 SGHTA and CDR2 FQGTGA come from the germline V gene. V shed 4 bases and J shed 4 bases, with 8 bases lying between them. The CDR3 totals 13 residues. The CDR3 nucleotides are TGTGCCAGCAGCTCCGAGACCGGAAACACCATATATTTT. Residues: CASSSETGNTIYF. The entire variable domain, with the rest obtained from reference TRBV7-3 and TRBJ1-3, is as follows: GAGVSQTPSNKVTEKGKYVELRCDPISGHTALYWYRQSLGQGPEFLIYFQGTGAADDSGLPNDRFFAVRPEGSVSTLKIQRTERGDSAVYLCASSSETGNTIYFGEGSWLTVV.

V usage is TRBV18 and J usage is TRBJ2-2, with 7 bases fitting TRBD1. Trimming cost V 3 bases and J 2 bases; bases outside gene matches: 6. Per the germline V gene, CDR1 is KGHSH and CDR2 is LQKENI. This CDR3 has 16 residues. CDR3 DNA: TGTGCCAGCTCACCCTCACAGGGGTTCAACACCGGGGAGCTGTTTTTT. Amino acids: CASSPSQGFNTGELFF.

This chain joins TRBV9 and TRBJ2-5, with TRBD1 identical over 9 bases. Germline CDR1 and CDR2: SGDLS and YYNGEE. The junction had 2 bases not matched to a gene; V was cut back by 2 bases and J by 3 bases. CDR3 length: 14 residues. The CDR3 sequence: CASSVGQGKETQYF. The CDR3, as DNA: TGTGCCAGCAGCGTTGGACAGGGGAAAGAGACCCAGTACTTC.

The V call is TRBV27, the J call TRBJ1-2; TRBD1 might be the D (6 bases). The CDR3 is 12 residues long. Germline V lookup: CDR1 MNHEY, CDR2 SMNVEV (reference sequence). Trimming stripped 3 bases from V and 6 bases from J, with 8 bases between. The CDR3 loop reads CASSFRGDGYTF. The CDR3 DNA reads TGTGCCAGCAGTTTTAGGGGGGATGGCTACACCTTC.

This chain links TRBV27 with TRBJ2-7, with D perhaps given as TRBD1 or TRBD2 (5 bases each). The germline V and J ends were trimmed by 6 bases and 7 bases, with 22 bases remaining between them. CDR1 and CDR2 (germline): MNHEY, SMNVEV (reference sequence). The CDR3 has 15 amino acids. The CDR3 DNA reads as TGTGCCAGCAGACAGCCCTGGCGGCAGGGCGGGGAGCAGTACTTC. Translation: CASRQPWRQGGEQYF.

The chain is built from TRBV6-6 and TRBJ2-7, with D possibly TRBD1 on 7 matching bases. There are 14 residues in the CDR3. The germline V gene has CDR1 MNHNY and CDR2 SVGAGI (reference sequence). Trimming pared 4 bases from V and 0 bases from J, leaving 10 bases between. In DNA form, the CDR3 reads TGTGCCAGCAGTTCGCGGGACAGCTCCTACGAGCAGTACTTC. This sequence encodes CASSSRDSSYEQYF.

The genes are TRBV7-2 and TRBJ2-7; TRBD2 might be the D (6 bases). The CDR3 consists of 17 residues. CDR1 and CDR2 (germline): SGHTA, FQGNSA. V lost 2 bases and J 0 bases, leaving 17 bases between the germline ends. CDR3 region: CASSLYGAGGSSYEQYF. The DNA for the CDR3 is TGTGCCAGCAGCTTATATGGAGCGGGTGGTAGCTCCTACGAGCAGTACTTC.

The chain uses TRBV4-1 and TRBJ2-2; TRBD1 is a possible D gene (5 bases). This CDR3 comprises 16 residues. V was trimmed by 4 bases and J by 1 base, leaving 13 bases between them. Looked up from germline, CDR1 is MGHRA and CDR2 is YSYEKL. The CDR3: CASSPRVSENTGELFF. Here the CDR3 DNA reads TGCGCCAGCAGCCCCAGGGTTTCCGAGAACACCGGGGAGCTGTTTTTT.

This sequence joins TRBV18 and TRBJ2-7; the match to TRBD1 covers 9 bases. Per germline, CDR1 KGHSH and CDR2 LQKENI. The V gene end was trimmed by 3 bases and the J gene end by 3 bases; junction bases not matched to a gene: 3. The CDR3 extends over 14 amino acids. The CDR3, as DNA: TGTGCCAGCTCACCCCGGGACAGGGTCTACGAGCAGTACTTC. Its translation is CASSPRDRVYEQYF. The full variable domain, in which reference TRBV18 and TRBJ2-7 provide the parts outside the CDR3, is NAGVMQNPRHLVRRRGQEARLRCSPMKGHSHVYWYRQLPEEGLKFMVYLQKENIIDESGMPKERFSAEFPKEGPSILRIQQVVRGDSAAYFCASSPRDRVYEQYFGPGTRLTVT.

V is TRBV19 and J is TRBJ2-1; 10 bases are a match to TRBD2. V shed 1 base and J 3 bases; nucleotides not matched to a gene: 9. The CDR3 totals 18 residues. Germline V gives CDR1 LNHDA, CDR2 SQIVND (reference sequence). The CDR3 nucleotides read TGTGCCAGTAGTATAGGCCTAGCGGGGGCCCCGTACTACAATGAGCAGTTCTTC. Amino acids: CASSIGLAGAPYYNEQFF. The variable domain in full, with the rest retrieved from reference TRBV19 and TRBJ2-1, is DGGITQSPKYLFRKEGQNVTLSCEQNLNHDAMYWYRQDPGQGLRLIYYSQIVNDFQKGDIAEGYSVSREKKESFPLTVTSAQKNPTAFYLCASSIGLAGAPYYNEQFFGPGTRLTVL.

This clone appeared once. The chain is built from TRBV27 and TRBJ1-3; no clear D gene. The CDR3 loop spans 13 amino acids. V lost 0 bases to trimming and J lost 3 bases, with 3 bases between them. Germline CDR1 MNHEY, CDR2 SMNVEV (reference sequence). The CDR3 DNA reads as TGTGCCAGCAGTTTATCGAATGGAAACACCATATATTTT. Translation gives CASSLSNGNTIYF.

The V call is TRBV6-5, the J call TRBJ1-1; 7 bases fit TRBD1. In germline, CDR1 is MNHEY, CDR2 SVGAGI. The V segment lost 2 bases and the J segment 5 bases; nucleotides outside the gene matches: 5. The CDR3 has 14 amino acids. CDR3 sequence: CASSYRVTGTEAFF. CDR3 DNA sequence: TGTGCCAGCAGTTACCGTGTGACAGGGACTGAAGCTTTCTTT.

CDR3 bases: TGTGCCAGCACCTCTGGAGGGGGCAATAGCAATCAGCCCCAGCATTTT. Translating it yields CASTSGGGNSNQPQHF. The V gene is TRBV28, the J gene TRBJ1-5; 7 nucleotides align to TRBD1. This CDR3 contains 16 residues. CDR1 and CDR2 from the germline V gene are MDHEN and SYDVKM. The junction had 9 bases not matched to a gene; V was cut back by 7 bases and J by 0 bases.